This is a list of T cell receptor beta chains from one sample in a study of T cells in Graves' hyperthyroidism and ophthalmopathy. TCRdb reanalysed the multiplex PCR reads using MiXCR and keeps one entry per CDR3 protein. The table shows about 560,000 distinct CDR3 sequences, with 15% to 17% occurring only once. The sample was blood. The receptors were gathered from a woman in her 30s with Graves' hyperthyroidism. The CDR3 runs from the conserved cysteine through the conserved F or W. D genes are given only for firm matches. Not every row has a clone size; where given, it reads once, few, many or a size class.

TRBJ2-1	TRBV6-7	many	TRBD2	CASSTPGASGSTYNEQFF	TGTGCCAGCAGTACCCCGGGGGCTAGCGGGAGTACCTACAATGAGCAGTTCTTC
TRBJ2-7	TRBV5-1	few	TRBD1	CASSLARTGPSYEQYF	TGCGCCAGCAGCTTGGCGCGGACAGGCCCCTCCTACGAGCAGTACTTC
TRBJ2-1	TRBV12-3/TRBV12-4	few	.	CASSLDYGSATTDEQFF	TGTGCCAGCAGTTTAGATTACGGGAGCGCAACTACCGATGAGCAGTTCTTC
TRBJ1-2	TRBV27	.	.	CASRGDKETNGYTF	TGTGCCAGCCGAGGGGACAAAGAGACGAATGGCTACACCTTC
TRBJ2-3	TRBV28	many	.	CASSFLSDTQYF	TGTGCCAGCAGTTTCCTTTCAGATACGCAGTATTTT
TRBJ2-1	TRBV7-9	few	.	CASSPGPKRGEQFF	TGTGCCAGCAGCCCGGGGCCTAAACGGGGTGAGCAGTTCTTC
TRBJ2-3	TRBV5-6	many	.	CASSFGGKDTQYF	TGTGCCAGCAGCTTTGGCGGGAAAGATACGCAGTATTTT
TRBJ2-7	TRBV18	many	.	CASSPKQNYEQYF	TGTGCCAGCTCACCAAAACAGAACTACGAGCAGTACTTC
TRBJ2-7	TRBV11-2	many	.	CASSWTYEQYF	TGTGCCAGCAGCTGGACCTACGAGCAGTACTTC
TRBJ2-7	TRBV29-1	.	TRBD2	CSVDVAGVVNEQYF	TGCAGCGTTGACGTAGCGGGAGTGGTGAACGAGCAGTACTTC
TRBJ2-7	TRBV6-1	.	TRBD2	CASTRTSGNYEQYF	TGTGCCAGCACCAGGACTAGCGGGAACTACGAGCAGTACTTC
TRBJ1-6	TRBV9	.	.	CASSVGPIGSPLHF	TGTGCCAGCAGCGTAGGACCTATCGGTTCACCCCTCCACTTT
TRBJ1-5	TRBV6-1	.	.	CASSEAIYNQPQHF	TGTGCCAGCAGTGAGGCAATATACAATCAGCCCCAGCATTTT
TRBJ2-2	TRBV12-5	.	.	CASGLVSVPGREELFF	TGTGCTAGTGGTTTGGTATCGGTTCCGGGGCGCGAGGAGCTGTTTTTT
TRBJ2-1	TRBV10-3	many	.	CAIRKADNEQFF	TGTGCCATAAGAAAAGCGGACAATGAGCAGTTCTTC
TRBJ2-7	TRBV20-1	few	.	CSARDSLGHEQYF	TGCAGTGCTAGAGACTCCCTTGGGCACGAGCAGTACTTC
TRBJ2-1	TRBV20-1	many	.	CSASLQGWAYNEQFF	TGCAGTGCTAGTCTTCAGGGGTGGGCCTACAATGAGCAGTTCTTC
TRBJ1-1	TRBV6-1	many	.	CASSSPVRSEAFF	TGTGCCAGCAGCTCACCGGTGCGTAGTGAAGCTTTCTTT
TRBJ2-7	TRBV5-6	few	.	CASRPRLTGLYEQYF	TGTGCCAGCAGACCCCGACTAACAGGGCTCTACGAGCAGTACTTC
TRBJ2-3	TRBV4-1	.	TRBD2	CASSQEESGSRPDTQYF	TGCGCCAGCAGCCAAGAAGAGAGCGGGAGTCGGCCGGATACGCAGTATTTT
TRBJ2-7	TRBV20-1	many	TRBD1	CSARDRLGQFYEQYF	TGCAGTGCTAGAGATCGGTTGGGACAGTTCTACGAGCAGTACTTC
TRBJ2-7	TRBV6-1	many	TRBD1	CASSSNRGQWEQYF	TGTGCCAGCAGTTCCAACAGGGGGCAGTGGGAGCAGTACTTC
TRBJ2-7	TRBV6-6	many	TRBD2	CASSYLSSGSLYEQYF	TGTGCCAGCAGTTACCTTAGTAGCGGGAGCCTCTACGAGCAGTACTTC
TRBJ1-1	TRBV29-1	many	.	CSVVRVAGLMNTEAFF	TGCAGCGTTGTACGAGTTGCAGGACTTATGAACACTGAAGCTTTCTTT
TRBJ2-5	TRBV6-2/TRBV6-3	many	TRBD1	CASSSGSWDRGQETQYF	TGTGCCAGCAGTTCGGGGTCATGGGACAGGGGACAAGAGACCCAGTACTTC
TRBJ1-2	TRBV5-4	.	.	CASSLVQNYGYTF	TGTGCCAGCAGCTTGGTTCAAAACTATGGCTACACCTTC
TRBJ2-1	TRBV7-9	.	TRBD2	CASSLDPTSGRSYNEQFF	TGTGCCAGCAGCTTAGACCCGACTAGCGGGAGGTCGTACAATGAGCAGTTCTTC
TRBJ2-2	TRBV5-1	.	TRBD2	CASSDTSGSRTGEPFF	TGCGCCAGCAGCGACACTAGCGGGAGTCGGACCGGGGAGCCGTTTTTT
TRBJ2-2	TRBV27	many	TRBD2	CASTKRDPNTGELFF	TGTGCCAGCACCAAGCGGGATCCGAACACCGGGGAGCTGTTTTTT
TRBJ2-1	TRBV10-3	.	.	CAIRDGGAGEQFF	TGTGCCATCAGGGATGGGGGAGCAGGTGAGCAGTTCTTC
TRBJ2-3	TRBV7-9	.	.	CASSPVRAGTTYTDTQYF	TGTGCCAGCTCACCAGTGAGGGCGGGAACCACATACACAGATACGCAGTATTTT
TRBJ1-2	TRBV30	many	TRBD1	CAWSADPGQGAYGYTF	TGTGCCTGGAGTGCCGATCCGGGACAGGGGGCTTATGGCTACACCTTC
TRBJ1-1	TRBV5-1	many	.	CASSSRGVGNTEAFF	TGCGCCAGCAGCTCCCGAGGGGTTGGAAACACTGAAGCTTTCTTT
TRBJ2-1	TRBV13	few	TRBD1	CASSQRQGGMGEQFF	TGTGCCAGCAGCCAAAGACAGGGGGGTATGGGTGAGCAGTTCTTC
TRBJ2-1	TRBV7-8	many	.	CASSLVRGSRYNEQFF	TGTGCCAGCAGCTTAGTTAGGGGATCTCGTTACAATGAGCAGTTCTTC
TRBJ2-7	TRBV6-5	few	.	CASSYGHRDYEQYF	TGTGCCAGCAGTTACGGGCACAGGGACTACGAGCAGTACTTC
TRBJ2-7	TRBV7-3	few	TRBD1	CASSPGQGSLYEQYF	TGTGCCAGCAGCCCTGGACAGGGAAGCCTCTACGAGCAGTACTTC
TRBJ1-2	TRBV7-9	few	TRBD1	CASSFPDRAYTF	TGTGCCAGCAGCTTCCCGGACAGGGCTTACACCTTC
TRBJ2-4	TRBV30	few	.	CAWSNPGLTIQYF	TGTGCCTGGAGTAACCCGGGACTGACCATTCAGTACTTC
TRBJ2-3	TRBV7-2	many	.	CASSSWGTDTQYF	TGTGCCAGCAGCTCGTGGGGCACAGATACGCAGTATTTT